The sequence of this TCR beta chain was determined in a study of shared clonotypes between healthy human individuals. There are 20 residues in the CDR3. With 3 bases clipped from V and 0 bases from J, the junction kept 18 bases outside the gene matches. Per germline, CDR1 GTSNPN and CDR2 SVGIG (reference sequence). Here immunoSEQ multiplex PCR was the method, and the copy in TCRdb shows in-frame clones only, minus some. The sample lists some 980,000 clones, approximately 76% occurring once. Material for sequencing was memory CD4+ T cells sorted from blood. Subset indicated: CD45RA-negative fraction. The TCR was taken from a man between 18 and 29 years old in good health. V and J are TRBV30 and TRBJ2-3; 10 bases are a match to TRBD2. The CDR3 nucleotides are TGTGCCTGGAGGGGTCCAAGGGTAGCGGGGGGCCAAAAAAGCACAGATACGCAGTATTTT. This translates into CAWRGPRVAGGQKSTDTQYF.